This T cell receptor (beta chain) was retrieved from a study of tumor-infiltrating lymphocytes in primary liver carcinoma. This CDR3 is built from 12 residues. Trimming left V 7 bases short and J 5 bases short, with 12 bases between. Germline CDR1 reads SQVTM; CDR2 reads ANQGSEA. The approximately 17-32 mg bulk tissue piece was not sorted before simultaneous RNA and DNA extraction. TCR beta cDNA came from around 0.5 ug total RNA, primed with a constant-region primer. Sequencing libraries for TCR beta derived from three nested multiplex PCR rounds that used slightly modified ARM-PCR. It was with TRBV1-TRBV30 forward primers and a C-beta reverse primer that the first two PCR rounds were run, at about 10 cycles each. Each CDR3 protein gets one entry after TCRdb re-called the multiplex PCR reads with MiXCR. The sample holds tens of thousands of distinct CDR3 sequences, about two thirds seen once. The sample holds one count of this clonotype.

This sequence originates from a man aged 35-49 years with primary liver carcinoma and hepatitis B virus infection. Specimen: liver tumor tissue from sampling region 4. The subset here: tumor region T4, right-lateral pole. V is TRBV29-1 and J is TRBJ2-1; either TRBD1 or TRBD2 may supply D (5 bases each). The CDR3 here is CSALRDDNEQFF. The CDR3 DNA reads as TGCAGCGCCCTAAGGGACGACAATGAGCAGTTCTTC.